What follows are 13 T cell receptor beta chains derived from one specimen sequenced in a study of neurological immune-mediated disorders. From the 5' RACE reads, TCRdb called clonotypes with MiXCR, one entry per CDR3 protein. The data contain tens of thousands of distinct CDR3 sequences, around 4% of them singletons. Source material: PBMCs. The source is a man aged 30 to 45 with multiple sclerosis.

There are many counts of this clonotype. This chain links TRBV2 with TRBJ2-7; D remains ambiguous. The CDR3 is 13 residues long. Germline-derived CDR1 and CDR2 are SNHLY and FYNNEI. V was clipped by 6 bases and J by 2 bases, with 11 bases between them. In DNA, the CDR3 is TGTGCCAGCAGCTCCCCCGGGCCCTACGAGCAGTACTTC. Translation gives CASSSPGPYEQYF. The complete variable domain, with remaining parts taken from reference TRBV2 and TRBJ2-7, reads EPEVTQTPSHQVTQMGQEVILRCVPISNHLYFYWYRQILGQKVEFLVSFYNNEISEKSEIFDDQFSVERPDGSNFTLKIRSTKLEDSAMYFCASSSPGPYEQYFGPGTRLTVT.

The V and J genes are TRBV7-3 and TRBJ2-2; D is perhaps TRBD1 (6 bases). Trimming left V 8 bases short and J 0 bases short, with 16 bases between. Germline V gene lookup returns CDR1 SGHTA and CDR2 FQGTGA. The CDR3 spans 16 residues. In DNA form, the CDR3 reads TGTGCCAGCGGGCAACCCCAGGGGACGAACACCGGGGAGCTGTTTTTT. This sequence encodes CASGQPQGTNTGELFF.

This clonotype was detected many times. J is TRBJ2-7 and V is TRBV20-1; D is unclear. The CDR3 length is 14 residues. The V gene lost 0 bases and the J gene lost 3 bases, with 12 bases spanning the gap. Germline V lookup: CDR1 DFQATT, CDR2 SNEGSKA (reference sequence). In DNA form, the CDR3 reads TGCAGTGCTAGAGATAGGCTTAGTTACTACGAGCAGTACTTC. Translation: CSARDRLSYYEQYF.

This clonotype showed up many times. The V call is TRBV7-9, the J call TRBJ1-6; D is unclear. Trimming shortened V by 2 bases and J by 7 bases, and 6 bases separated the two germline ends. Germline loops: CDR1 SEHNR, CDR2 FQNEAQ (reference sequence). This CDR3 spans 13 amino acids. The CDR3 DNA sequence: TGTGCCAGCAGCTTAATGCAGAATTCACCCCTCCACTTT. This translates into CASSLMQNSPLHF.

The sample holds many counts of this clonotype. This chain uses TRBV6-6 with TRBJ1-1; possible D gene TRBD1, 5 bases. CDR3 length equals 17 residues. Trimming removed 2 bases at V and 6 bases at J, with 22 bases between. From germline, CDR1 is MNHNY and CDR2 SVGAGI (reference sequence). The CDR3 here is CASSYPTHDSRDPEAFF. Here the CDR3 DNA reads TGTGCCAGCAGTTACCCGACACACGACAGTAGGGATCCTGAAGCTTTCTTT.

This clonotype was detected many times. The CDR3 here is CASSATSGKETQYF. As DNA, the CDR3 is TGTGCCAGCAGCGCGACTAGCGGGAAGGAGACCCAGTACTTC. V gene TRBV7-2 combines with J gene TRBJ2-5, with TRBD2 identical over 11 bases. The CDR3 runs to 14 residues. The trim removed 5 bases at V and 5 bases at J, leaving 4 bases unmatched. From germline, CDR1 is SGHTA and CDR2 FQGNSA. Variable domain in full (rest from reference TRBV7-2 and TRBJ2-5): GAGVSQSPSNKVTEKGKDVELRCDPISGHTALYWYRQSLGQGLEFLIYFQGNSAPDKSGLPSDRFSAERTGGSVSTLTIQRTQQEDSAVYLCASSATSGKETQYFGPGTRLLVL.

This clonotype has ten or more counts. The J gene is TRBJ2-7, the V gene TRBV7-2, with D perhaps TRBD2 (6 bases). V lost 0 bases, J lost 2 bases, and 11 bases lay in between. CDR3 length equals 15 residues. The germline V gene has CDR1 SGHTA and CDR2 FQGNSA. This CDR3 is CASSLATGVAYEQYF. CDR3 bases: TGTGCCAGCAGCTTAGCTACGGGGGTGGCCTACGAGCAGTACTTC. Together with reference TRBV7-2 and TRBJ2-7, the CDR3 gives the full variable domain: GAGVSQSPSNKVTEKGKDVELRCDPISGHTALYWYRQSLGQGLEFLIYFQGNSAPDKSGLPSDRFSAERTGGSVSTLTIQRTQQEDSAVYLCASSLATGVAYEQYFGPGTRLTVT.

This clonotype was observed a few times. The rearrangement links TRBV4-1 to TRBJ2-1; D remains unclear. The CDR3 spans 14 residues. Trimming pared 3 bases from V and 4 bases from J, leaving 10 bases between. Looked up from germline, CDR1 is MGHRA and CDR2 is YSYEKL. The CDR3 spells CASSQINGYNEQFF. The CDR3 nucleotides read TGCGCCAGCAGCCAGATTAACGGATACAATGAGCAGTTCTTC.

This clonotype was observed at least ten times. The genes are TRBV4-2 and TRBJ2-7; 8 nucleotides line up with TRBD2. The CDR3 is made up of 15 amino acids. Germline CDR1 and CDR2: LGHNA and YNFKEQ. V lost 3 bases and J lost 2; bases outside the gene matches: 6. The CDR3 DNA reads as TGTGCCAGCAGCCAGTTCAGCGGGGGAGCCTACGAGCAGTACTTC. Translation gives CASSQFSGGAYEQYF.

The V gene is TRBV7-3, the J gene TRBJ1-1; D remains unclear. Trimming pared 5 bases from V and 4 bases from J, leaving 11 bases between. Germline V gene lookup returns CDR1 SGHTA and CDR2 FQGTGA. CDR3 length equals 13 residues. The DNA for the CDR3 is TGTGCCAGCAGCCTTTCCAGGTCCACTGAAGCTTTCTTT. Amino acid sequence: CASSLSRSTEAFF.

The table lists this clonotype with many counts. The DNA is omitted, as the CDR3 cannot be located on it reliably, and the CDR3 follows TCRdb's listing. The chain links TRBV12-3 or TRBV12-4 to TRBJ1-2; the table's D call of TRBD1 was not tested on the DNA. Both ends counted, the CDR3 spans 14 residues. Here the CDR3 reads CASSLVGRGTLLTF.

This clonotype has at least ten counts. The chain employs TRBV2 and TRBJ1-5, with D perhaps matching TRBD1 (6 bases). Germline-derived CDR1 and CDR2 are SNHLY and FYNNEI. The CDR3 length is 15 residues. Trimming pared 6 bases from V and 0 bases from J, leaving 12 bases between. In DNA form, the CDR3 reads TGTGCCAGCAGCCCCCAGGGGAATAGCAATCAGCCCCAGCATTTT. It codes for CASSPQGNSNQPQHF.

This clonotype was seen many times. The chain couples TRBV7-2 to TRBJ2-1; TRBD1 aligns across 9 bases. V was clipped by 1 base and J by 6 bases; unmatched bases: 13. The CDR3 sequence is 18 residues long. CDR1 SGHTA and CDR2 FQGNSA come from the germline V gene. Here the CDR3 DNA reads TGTGCCAGCAGCTTAGTAGGACCCGGGACAGGGACTTCCAATGAGCAGTTCTTC. Its protein product is CASSLVGPGTGTSNEQFF.